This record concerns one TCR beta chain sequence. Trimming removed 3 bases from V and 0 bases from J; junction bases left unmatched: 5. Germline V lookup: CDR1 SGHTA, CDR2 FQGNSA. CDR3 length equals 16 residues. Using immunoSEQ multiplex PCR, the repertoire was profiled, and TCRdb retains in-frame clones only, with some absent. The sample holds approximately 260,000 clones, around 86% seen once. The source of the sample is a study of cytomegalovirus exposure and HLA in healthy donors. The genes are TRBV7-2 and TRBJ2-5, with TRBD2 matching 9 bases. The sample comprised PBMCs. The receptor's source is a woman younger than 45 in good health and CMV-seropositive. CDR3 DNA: TGTGCCAGCAGCTTTCGACTAGCGGCGTACCAAGAGACCCAGTACTTC. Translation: CASSFRLAAYQETQYF.